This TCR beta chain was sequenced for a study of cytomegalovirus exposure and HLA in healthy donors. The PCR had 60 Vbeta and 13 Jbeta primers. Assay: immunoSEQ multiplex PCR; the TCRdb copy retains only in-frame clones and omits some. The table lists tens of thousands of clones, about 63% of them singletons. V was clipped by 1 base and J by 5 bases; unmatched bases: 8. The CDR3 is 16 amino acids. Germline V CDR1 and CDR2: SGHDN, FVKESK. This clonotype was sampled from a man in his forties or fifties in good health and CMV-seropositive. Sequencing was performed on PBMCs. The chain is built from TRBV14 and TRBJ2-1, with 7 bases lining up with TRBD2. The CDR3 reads CASSQGKWGGDNEQFF. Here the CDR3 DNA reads TGTGCCAGCAGCCAAGGCAAGTGGGGGGGAGACAATGAGCAGTTCTTC.